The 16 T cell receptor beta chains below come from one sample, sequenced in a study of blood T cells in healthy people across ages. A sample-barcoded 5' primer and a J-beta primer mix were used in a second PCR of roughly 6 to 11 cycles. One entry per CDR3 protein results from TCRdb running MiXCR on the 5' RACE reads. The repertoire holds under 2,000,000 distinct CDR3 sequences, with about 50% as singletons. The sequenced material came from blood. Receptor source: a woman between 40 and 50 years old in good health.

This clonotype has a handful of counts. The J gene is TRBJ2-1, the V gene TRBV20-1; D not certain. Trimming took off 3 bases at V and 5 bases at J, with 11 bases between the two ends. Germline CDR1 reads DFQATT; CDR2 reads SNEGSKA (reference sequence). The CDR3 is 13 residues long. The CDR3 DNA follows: TGCAGTGCTAGTTCGGTTTCTCACAATGAGCAGTTCTTC. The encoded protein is CSASSVSHNEQFF.

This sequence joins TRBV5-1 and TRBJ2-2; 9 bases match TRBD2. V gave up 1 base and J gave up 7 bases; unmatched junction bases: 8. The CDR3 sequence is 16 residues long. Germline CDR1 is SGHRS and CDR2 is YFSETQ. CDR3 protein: CASSLLSSGGIGELFF. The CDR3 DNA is TGCGCCAGCAGCTTGCTCTCCAGCGGGGGGATCGGGGAGCTGTTTTTT.

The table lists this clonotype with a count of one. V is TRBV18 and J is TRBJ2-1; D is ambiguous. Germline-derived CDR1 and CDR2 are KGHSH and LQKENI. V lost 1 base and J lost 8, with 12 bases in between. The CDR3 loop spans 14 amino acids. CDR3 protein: CASSPLLSSDEQFF. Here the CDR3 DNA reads TGTGCCAGCTCACCACTACTTTCGTCGGATGAGCAGTTCTTC.

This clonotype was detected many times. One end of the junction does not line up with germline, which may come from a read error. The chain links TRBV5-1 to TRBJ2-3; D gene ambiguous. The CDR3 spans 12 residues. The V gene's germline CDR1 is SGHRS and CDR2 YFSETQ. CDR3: CASSQTVDTQYF. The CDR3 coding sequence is TGTGCCAGCAGCCAAACCGTAGATACGCAGTATTTT.

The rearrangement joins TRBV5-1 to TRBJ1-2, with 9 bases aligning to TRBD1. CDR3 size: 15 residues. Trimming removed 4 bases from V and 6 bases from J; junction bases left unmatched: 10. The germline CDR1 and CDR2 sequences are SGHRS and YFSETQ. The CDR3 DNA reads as TGCGCCAGCAGCACCACGACAGGGGGAATAGATGGCTACACCTTC. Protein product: CASSTTTGGIDGYTF.

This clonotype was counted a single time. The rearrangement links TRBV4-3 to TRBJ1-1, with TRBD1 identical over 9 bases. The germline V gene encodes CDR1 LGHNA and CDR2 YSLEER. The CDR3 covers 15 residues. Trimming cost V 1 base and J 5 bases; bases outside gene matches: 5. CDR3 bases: TGCGCCAGCAGCCAAGCACAGGGGGCAGGGACTGAAGCTTTCTTT. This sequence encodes CASSQAQGAGTEAFF.

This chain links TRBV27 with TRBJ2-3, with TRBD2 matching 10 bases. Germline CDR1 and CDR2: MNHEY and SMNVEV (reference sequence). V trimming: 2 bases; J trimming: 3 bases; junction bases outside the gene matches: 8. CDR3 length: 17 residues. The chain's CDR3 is CASSLSLAGGPTDTQYF. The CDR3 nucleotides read TGTGCCAGCAGTTTAAGCTTAGCGGGGGGCCCTACAGATACGCAGTATTTT.

The CDR3 sequence: CSARIGQGDYNEQFF. DNA of the CDR3: TGCAGTGCTAGAATCGGACAGGGGGACTACAATGAGCAGTTCTTC. The J gene is TRBJ2-1, the V gene TRBV20-1; 10 bases agree with TRBD1. The CDR3 spans 15 residues. The germline gives CDR1 DFQATT, CDR2 SNEGSKA (reference sequence). Trimming at V came to 2 bases and at J to 3 bases, leaving 4 bases not matched to a gene.

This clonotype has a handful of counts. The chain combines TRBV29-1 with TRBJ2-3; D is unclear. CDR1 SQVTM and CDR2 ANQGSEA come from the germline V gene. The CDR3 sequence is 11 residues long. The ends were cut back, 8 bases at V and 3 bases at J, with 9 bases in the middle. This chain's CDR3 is CSPLTTDTQYF. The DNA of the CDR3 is TGCAGCCCCCTCACGACAGATACGCAGTATTTT.

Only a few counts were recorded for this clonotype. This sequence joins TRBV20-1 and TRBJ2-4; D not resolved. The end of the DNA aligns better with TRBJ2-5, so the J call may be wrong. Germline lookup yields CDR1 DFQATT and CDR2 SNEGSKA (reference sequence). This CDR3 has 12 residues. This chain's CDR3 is CSASRQAETQYF. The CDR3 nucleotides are TGCAGTGCCTCGAGACAAGCAGAGACCCAGTACTTC.

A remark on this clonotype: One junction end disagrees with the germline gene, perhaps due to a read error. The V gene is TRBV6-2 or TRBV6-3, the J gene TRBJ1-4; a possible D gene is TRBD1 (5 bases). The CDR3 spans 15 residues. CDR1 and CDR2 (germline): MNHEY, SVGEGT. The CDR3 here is CAGRRDANRREKLFF. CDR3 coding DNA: TGTGCCGGCAGGCGGGACGCCAACCGACGAGAAAAACTGTTTTTT.

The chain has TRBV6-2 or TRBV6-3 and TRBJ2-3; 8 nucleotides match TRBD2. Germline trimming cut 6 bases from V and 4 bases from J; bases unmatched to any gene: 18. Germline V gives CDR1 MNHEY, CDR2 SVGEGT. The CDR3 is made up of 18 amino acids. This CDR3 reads CASSYTPWAGGTADTQYF. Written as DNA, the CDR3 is TGTGCCAGCAGCTACACCCCCTGGGCGGGGGGAACGGCAGATACGCAGTATTTT.

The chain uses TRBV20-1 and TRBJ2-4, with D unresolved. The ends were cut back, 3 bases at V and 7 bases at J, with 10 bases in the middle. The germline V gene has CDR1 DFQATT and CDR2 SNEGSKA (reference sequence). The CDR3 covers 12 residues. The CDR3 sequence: CSASRKANIQYF. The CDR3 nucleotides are TGCAGTGCTAGTAGGAAGGCGAACATTCAGTACTTC.

This CDR3 reads CASNLNRFSGANVLTF. The CDR3 DNA sequence: TGCGCCAGCAACTTAAACAGATTCTCTGGGGCCAACGTCCTGACTTTC. J is TRBJ2-6 and V is TRBV5-1; D remains unclear. In germline, CDR1 is SGHRS, CDR2 YFSETQ. This CDR3 is built from 16 residues. V lost 6 bases to trimming and J lost 0 bases, with 13 bases between them.

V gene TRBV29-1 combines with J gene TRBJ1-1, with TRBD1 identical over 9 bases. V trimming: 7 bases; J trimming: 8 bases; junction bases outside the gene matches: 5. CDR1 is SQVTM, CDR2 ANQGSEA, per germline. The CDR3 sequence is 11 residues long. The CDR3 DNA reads TGCAGCGGGGACAGGGCATCCGAAGCTTTCTTT. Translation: CSGDRASEAFF.

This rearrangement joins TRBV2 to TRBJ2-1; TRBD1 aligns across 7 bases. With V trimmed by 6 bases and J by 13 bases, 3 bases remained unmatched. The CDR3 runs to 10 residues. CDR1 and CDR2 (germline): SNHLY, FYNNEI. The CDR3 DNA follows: TGTGCCAGCAGGGGGACAGCTCAGTTCTTC. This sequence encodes CASRGTAQFF.